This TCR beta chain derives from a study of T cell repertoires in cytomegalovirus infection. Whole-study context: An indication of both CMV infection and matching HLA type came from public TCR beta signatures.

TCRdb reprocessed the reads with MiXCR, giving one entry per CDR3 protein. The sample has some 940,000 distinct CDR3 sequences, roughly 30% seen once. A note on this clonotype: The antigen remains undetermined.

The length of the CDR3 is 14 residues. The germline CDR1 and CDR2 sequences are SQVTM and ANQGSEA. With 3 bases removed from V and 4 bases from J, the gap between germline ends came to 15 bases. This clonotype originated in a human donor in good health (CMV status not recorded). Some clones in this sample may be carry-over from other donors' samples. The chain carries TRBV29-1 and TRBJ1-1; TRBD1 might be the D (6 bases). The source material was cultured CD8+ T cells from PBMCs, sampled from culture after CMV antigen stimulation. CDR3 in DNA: TGCAGCGTTGATGGGGGCCCCTGGAGCACTGAAGCTTTCTTT. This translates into CSVDGGPWSTEAFF.